Following are 13 T cell receptor beta chains from one sample sequenced in a study of cytomegalovirus exposure and HLA in healthy donors. Vbeta (60) and Jbeta (13) primers were used in the PCR. The repertoire was sequenced with immunoSEQ multiplex PCR; TCRdb's copy has only in-frame clones and lacks some. The repertoire includes over 35,000 clones, almost 70% of them detected once, and around 3.9% sits in the top ten. Sequenced sample: PBMCs. All receptors derive from a man aged 35-49 years in good health and CMV-seronegative.

This clone has a handful of counts. The V call is TRBV4-1, the J call TRBJ1-5; 7 bases map to TRBD1. CDR1 is MGHRA, CDR2 YSYEKL, per germline. Trimming took 0 bases from V and 6 from J; bases not matched to a gene: 8. CDR3 size: 16 residues. The CDR3 here is CASSQEFTGAGQPQHF. CDR3 bases: TGCGCCAGCAGCCAAGAGTTTACAGGGGCGGGTCAGCCCCAGCATTTT.

This chain links TRBV21-1 with TRBJ2-3; no check of the table's D call, TRBD2, against the DNA was made. TRBV21-1 is a documented pseudogene. This CDR3 is built from 14 residues. As DNA, the CDR3 is TGTGCCAGCAGAAGGGGGGGATCCACAGATACGCAGTATTTT. The encoded protein is CASRRGGSTDTQYF.

J is TRBJ2-7 and V is TRBV7-2, with TRBD1 matching 9 bases. The J segment lost 2 bases and the V segment lost 5 bases, leaving 7 bases of the junction unmatched. Germline V gene data show CDR1 as SGHTA and CDR2 as FQGNSA. The CDR3 loop spans 15 amino acids. CDR3 in amino acids: CASSLRTGATYEQYF. In nucleotides, the CDR3 is TGTGCCAGCAGCCTAAGGACAGGGGCGACCTACGAGCAGTACTTC. Supplemented by reference TRBV7-2 and TRBJ2-7, the full variable domain reads GAGVSQSPSNKVTEKGKDVELRCDPISGHTALYWYRQSLGQGLEFLIYFQGNSAPDKSGLPSDRFSAERTGGSVSTLTIQRTQQEDSAVYLCASSLRTGATYEQYFGPGTRLTVT.

This chain uses TRBV7-2 with TRBJ2-1, with 13 bases identical to TRBD2. Trimming cost V 5 bases and J 3 bases; bases outside gene matches: 10. CDR1 is SGHTA and CDR2 is FQGNSA in the germline V gene. The CDR3 is made up of 18 amino acids. CDR3 amino acids: CASSATSGGAGGYNEQFF. The CDR3 coding sequence is TGTGCCAGCAGCGCAACTAGCGGGGGGGCTGGCGGCTACAATGAGCAGTTCTTC. Full variable domain (missing parts from reference TRBV7-2 and TRBJ2-1): GAGVSQSPSNKVTEKGKDVELRCDPISGHTALYWYRQSLGQGLEFLIYFQGNSAPDKSGLPSDRFSAERTGGSVSTLTIQRTQQEDSAVYLCASSATSGGAGGYNEQFFGPGTRLTVL.

V usage is TRBV9 and J usage is TRBJ2-1; 9 nucleotides line up with TRBD1. CDR1 is SGDLS, CDR2 YYNGEE, per germline. After removal of 4 bases from V and 2 bases from J, the junction contained 4 bases not matched to a gene. The CDR3 covers 15 residues. The CDR3 reads CASSPTGGAYNEQFF. In nucleotides, the CDR3 is TGTGCCAGCAGCCCAACAGGGGGCGCCTACAATGAGCAGTTCTTC.

V is TRBV29-1 and J is TRBJ2-1; 9 bases are shared with TRBD1. The CDR3 length is 13 residues. The V gene's germline CDR1 is SQVTM and CDR2 ANQGSEA. Germline trimming cut 4 bases from V and 4 bases from J; bases unmatched to any gene: 2. This chain's CDR3 is CSVGQGGYNEQFF. CDR3 coding DNA: TGCAGCGTTGGACAGGGGGGGTACAATGAGCAGTTCTTC.

The chain has TRBV6-1 and TRBJ1-4; TRBD1 matches at 7 bases. The CDR3 runs 21 residues. V shed 2 bases, J shed 7 bases, and the junction held 25 bases outside the gene matches. Germline V gene sequence: CDR1 MNHNS, CDR2 SASEGT. The CDR3 loop is CASSEPLDRERGWARGEKLFF. CDR3 in DNA: TGTGCCAGCAGTGAACCCCTCGACAGGGAAAGGGGTTGGGCTCGCGGTGAAAAACTGTTTTTT.

The chain couples TRBV7-2 to TRBJ2-5, with a tentative D call TRBD1 (6 bases). Per germline, CDR1 SGHTA and CDR2 FQGNSA. Between the trimmed V and J ends, which lost 1 base and 7 bases, there was a span of 16 bases. The CDR3 is 15 amino acids. This CDR3 reads CASSLGLDSRGTQYF. The CDR3 region has the DNA TGTGCCAGCAGCTTAGGGTTGGACAGCCGGGGGACCCAGTACTTC.

This clone came up a few times. This chain uses TRBV7-2 with TRBJ1-4; 8 nucleotides agree with TRBD1. The CDR3 spans 15 residues. CDR1 SGHTA and CDR2 FQGNSA come from the germline V gene. The V segment lost 5 bases and the J segment 4 bases; nucleotides outside the gene matches: 6. The CDR3 reads CASSPPGQVNEKLFF. In nucleotides, the CDR3 is TGTGCCAGCAGCCCGCCGGGACAGGTTAATGAAAAACTGTTTTTT.

In regard to this clone: Other nucleotide sequences from this sample produce the same CDR3. This chain links TRBV6-1 with TRBJ2-5; TRBD2 aligns across 13 bases. Germline CDR1 and CDR2: MNHNS and SASEGT. CDR3 length: 15 residues. Trimming cost V 4 bases and J 1 base; bases outside gene matches: 0. Here the CDR3 DNA reads TGTGCCAGCAGTGGACTAGCGGGGGGCCAAGAGACCCAGTACTTC. It encodes CASSGLAGGQETQYF.

This chain uses TRBV28 with TRBJ1-1; 9 bases line up with TRBD1. This CDR3 is 15 amino acids long. Germline lookup yields CDR1 MDHEN and CDR2 SYDVKM. J was trimmed by 2 bases and V by 4 bases; bases with no gene match: 5. CDR3 DNA sequence: TGTGCCAGCAGTTCAGGGACAGGGACTAACACTGAAGCTTTCTTT. It specifies CASSSGTGTNTEAFF.

In this sample, this clone turned up a few times. The rearrangement uses TRBV27 and TRBJ1-2, with a possible D match to TRBD1 (5 bases). Germline V gene sequence: CDR1 MNHEY, CDR2 SMNVEV (reference sequence). The CDR3 has 15 residues. With 9 bases removed from V and 8 bases from J, the gap between germline ends came to 25 bases. For the CDR3, the DNA is TGTGCCAGACTTATCATGAGTCAGGGCGTAGGAGGCTACACCTTC. This gives the protein CARLIMSQGVGGYTF.

In the case of this clone: Additional DNA sequences in this sample encode the identical CDR3. The chain is built from TRBV6-1 and TRBJ1-1, with 7 positions matching TRBD1. Germline V lookup: CDR1 MNHNS, CDR2 SASEGT. The CDR3 consists of 12 residues. The ends lost 4 bases at V and 4 bases at J; junction bases unmatched: 0. The DNA of the CDR3 is TGTGCCAGCAGTGCAGGGGGCACTGAAGCTTTCTTT. Amino acids: CASSAGGTEAFF.